Following are 29 T cell receptor beta chains from one sample sequenced in a study of blood T cells in healthy people across ages. For the second PCR, which ran for about 6 to 11 cycles, a sample-barcoded 5' primer and a J-beta primer mix were used. TCRdb itself ran the 5' RACE reads through MiXCR, one entry per CDR3 protein. Among hundreds of thousands of distinct CDR3 sequences listed, 45% to 50% were seen once. The sample taken for sequencing was blood. These TCRs come from a woman aged 55-70 years in good health.

This chain uses TRBV20-1 with TRBJ2-5; TRBD2 matches 10 bases. The last part of the DNA fits TRBJ2-7 better; the J call may be wrong. This CDR3 comprises 17 residues. Germline V gene lookup returns CDR1 DFQATT and CDR2 SNEGSKA (reference sequence). The CDR3 is CSARSLAGVYKAYEQYF. CDR3 in DNA: TGCAGTGCTAGGTCTCTAGCGGGGGTGTACAAAGCCTACGAGCAGTACTTC.

This clonotype showed up many times. The rearrangement links TRBV25-1 to TRBJ1-2; perhaps TRBD1 as D (6 bases). V was clipped by 8 bases and J by 0 bases, with 22 bases between them. CDR3 length: 17 residues. Germline CDR1 is MGHDK and CDR2 is SYGVNS. CDR3 nucleotides: TGTGCCAGCCGGGCTGGAGGCGAACAGGGAACTAACTATGGCTACACCTTC. Protein sequence: CASRAGGEQGTNYGYTF.

The CDR3 region has the DNA TGTGCCAGCAGTGATGGGGGACATAACACTGAAGCTTTCTTT. This sequence encodes CASSDGGHNTEAFF. The chain joins TRBV6-1 to TRBJ1-1; tentatively, D is TRBD1 (6 bases). Germline V gives CDR1 MNHNS, CDR2 SASEGT. V dropped 3 bases and J dropped 2 bases, with 10 bases sitting between them. The CDR3 contains 14 residues.

This clonotype was counted at least ten times. This sequence joins TRBV29-1 and TRBJ2-7, with D hard to call. The CDR3 is 13 residues long. The V end was cut by 5 bases, the J end by 3 bases, with 14 bases between. Germline V gives CDR1 SQVTM, CDR2 ANQGSEA. This CDR3 is CSVLLDVGYEQYF. In nucleotides, the CDR3 is TGCAGCGTTCTTCTGGACGTAGGCTACGAGCAGTACTTC.

This clonotype showed up many times. The chain has TRBV29-1 and TRBJ2-5, with D tentatively TRBD2 (6 bases). The J call could be wrong; TRBJ2-7 is a better fit for the DNA end. This CDR3 has 13 amino acids. Germline assignment: CDR1 SQVTM and CDR2 ANQGSEA. CDR3 DNA: TGCAGCGTTGCTATGGGAGGCGCGGACGAGCAGTACTTC. It is translated as CSVAMGGADEQYF.

The V gene is TRBV18, the J gene TRBJ2-3; no firm D call. Germline V gene sequence: CDR1 KGHSH, CDR2 LQKENI. There are 15 residues in the CDR3. The V gene lost 3 bases and the J gene lost 1 base, with 11 bases spanning the gap. The CDR3 here is CASSPLVTGTDTQYF. The DNA of the CDR3 is TGTGCCAGCTCACCGTTAGTCACTGGCACAGATACGCAGTATTTT.

This rearrangement joins TRBV3-1 to TRBJ2-3, with a tentative D call TRBD1 (6 bases). Germline-derived CDR1 and CDR2 are LGHDT and YNNKEL (reference sequence). The CDR3 totals 15 residues. The germline V and J ends were trimmed by 5 bases and 0 bases, with 12 bases remaining between them. The CDR3 nucleotides are TGTGCCAGCAGCGTCCGGGACACAAGCACAGATACGCAGTATTTT. It is translated as CASSVRDTSTDTQYF.

The V call is TRBV5-1, the J call TRBJ2-5; D is possibly TRBD2 (6 bases). The germline gives CDR1 SGHRS, CDR2 YFSETQ. V lost 3 bases, J lost 4 bases, and 16 bases lay in between. The CDR3 covers 15 residues. The CDR3 DNA follows: TGCGCCAGCAGCTCAACCGGGACTTTACGAGAGACCCAGTACTTC. Its protein product is CASSSTGTLRETQYF.

In this sample, this clonotype turned up a few times. The J gene is TRBJ2-7, the V gene TRBV7-9; D is undetermined. Germline V lookup: CDR1 SEHNR, CDR2 FQNEAQ (reference sequence). The CDR3 extends over 13 amino acids. Trimming took 10 bases from V and 3 from J, leaving 16 bases between them. CDR3 nucleotide sequence: TGTGCCATCAGTGGGCTACTTGGCTACGAGCAGTACTTC. Amino acids: CAISGLLGYEQYF.

The CDR3 spells CASSQDRSGTPWYEQYF. CDR3 DNA sequence: TGTGCCAGCAGCCAAGATAGGAGCGGGACTCCCTGGTACGAGCAGTACTTC. The V call is TRBV3-1, the J call TRBJ2-7; 7 positions match TRBD2. The V gene end was trimmed by 0 bases and the J gene end by 4 bases; junction bases not matched to a gene: 12. The CDR3 is 17 amino acids. Looked up from germline, CDR1 is LGHDT and CDR2 is YNNKEL (reference sequence).

Worth noting for this clonotype: One end of the junction varies from germline; a read error may be responsible. The chain links TRBV5-1 to TRBJ2-5, with 8 bases matching TRBD1. The CDR3 contains 15 residues. Germline CDR1 and CDR2: SGHRS and YFSETQ. CDR3 sequence: CVSSAGQGPYETQYF. The DNA for the CDR3 is TGCGTCAGCAGCGCTGGACAGGGTCCTTATGAGACCCAGTACTTC.

The chain couples TRBV5-6 to TRBJ2-1, with D tentatively TRBD2 (5 bases). V lost 2 bases to trimming and J lost 12 bases, with 12 bases between them. The CDR3 consists of 12 residues. The germline gives CDR1 SGHDT, CDR2 YYEEEE. The chain's CDR3 is CASSFGVEGQFF. The CDR3 coding sequence is TGTGCCAGCAGCTTTGGTGTTGAGGGGCAGTTCTTC.

This clonotype was counted a few times. This sequence joins TRBV4-2 and TRBJ1-2; D gene ambiguous. The CDR3 covers 15 residues. Between the trimmed V and J ends, which lost 0 bases and 2 bases, there was a span of 10 bases. Looked up from germline, CDR1 is LGHNA and CDR2 is YNFKEQ. The chain's CDR3 is CASSQDMAMNYGYTF. The CDR3 DNA follows: TGTGCCAGCAGCCAAGATATGGCGATGAACTATGGCTACACCTTC.

The V and J genes are TRBV10-3 and TRBJ2-1, with TRBD2 identical over 9 bases. Germline values: CDR1 ENHRY, CDR2 SYGVKD. V lost 4 bases and J lost 5; bases outside the gene matches: 6. The CDR3 runs to 15 residues. Here the CDR3 DNA reads TGTGCCATCAGTGGACTAGCGGAGGGTAACAATGAGCAGTTCTTC. The encoded protein is CAISGLAEGNNEQFF.

This clonotype was observed a handful of times. This rearrangement joins TRBV29-1 to TRBJ2-1, with 8 bases aligning to TRBD1. The germline gives CDR1 SQVTM, CDR2 ANQGSEA. The CDR3 has 14 amino acids. Trimming at V came to 7 bases and at J to 4 bases, leaving 9 bases not matched to a gene. CDR3 loop: CSASTGAKYNEQFF. The CDR3, as DNA: TGCAGCGCCTCGACAGGGGCAAAATACAATGAGCAGTTCTTC.

The chain combines TRBV6-1 with TRBJ2-5, with 9 bases lining up with TRBD1. Germline trimming cut 4 bases from V and 1 base from J; bases unmatched to any gene: 7. This CDR3 region has 16 residues. Germline V CDR1 and CDR2: MNHNS, SASEGT. The CDR3 coding sequence is TGTGCCAGCAGTGCCGGGACAGGGAGTTCCCAAGAGACCCAGTACTTC. Residues: CASSAGTGSSQETQYF.

The CDR3, as DNA: TGTGCCAGCAGCCGAGTAGCGGGAGGATCCTACGAGCAGTACTTC. Translated, it gives CASSRVAGGSYEQYF. V and J are TRBV14 and TRBJ2-7; 10 bases align to TRBD2. The CDR3 covers 15 residues. Germline CDR1 is SGHDN and CDR2 is FVKESK. The junction had 4 bases not matched to a gene; V was cut back by 4 bases and J by 1 base.

This clonotype was recorded a few times. V gene TRBV5-1 combines with J gene TRBJ2-4; TRBD2 matches at 9 bases. Losses at the gene ends were 2 bases for V and 2 bases for J; bases not matched to a gene: 5. This CDR3 has 16 residues. Germline assignment: CDR1 SGHRS and CDR2 YFSETQ. The CDR3 DNA follows: TGCGCCAGCAGCTTAGGTAGCGGGAGTTCCAAAAACATTCAGTACTTC. It translates to CASSLGSGSSKNIQYF.

The chain has TRBV28 and TRBJ2-3; 7 positions agree with TRBD2. Germline CDR1 MDHEN, CDR2 SYDVKM. This CDR3 has 14 amino acids. V lost 3 bases and J lost 5; bases outside the gene matches: 5. The CDR3 region has the DNA TGTGCCAGCAGTTTGGCGGGAGTAAGAGATACGCAGTATTTT. Its translation is CASSLAGVRDTQYF.

This clonotype was seen a few times. The J gene is TRBJ2-5, the V gene TRBV15; tentatively, D is TRBD2 (6 bases). Trimming removed 8 bases at V and 4 bases at J, with 20 bases between. Germline V gives CDR1 LNHNV, CDR2 YYDKDF (reference sequence). The CDR3 sequence is 15 residues long. CDR3 residues: CATGTRASRSETQYF. The CDR3 DNA follows: TGTGCCACCGGGACTCGGGCCTCCAGGTCAGAGACCCAGTACTTC.

This clonotype was seen only a few times. V is TRBV28 and J is TRBJ2-3; 13 nucleotides align to TRBD2. The CDR3 is 15 amino acids. Germline lookup yields CDR1 MDHEN and CDR2 SYDVKM. J lost 4 bases, V lost 6 bases, and 4 bases had no gene match. DNA for the CDR3: TGTGCCAGCAGCACTAGCGGGAGGGCCTCAGATACGCAGTATTTT. Amino acids: CASSTSGRASDTQYF.

In this sample, this clonotype turned up a few times. The rearrangement joins TRBV9 to TRBJ2-3; D not resolved. CDR1 and CDR2 (germline): SGDLS, YYNGEE. The CDR3 loop spans 14 amino acids. The V gene lost 0 bases and the J gene lost 0 bases, with 5 bases spanning the gap. The CDR3 sequence: CASSVEQSTDTQYF. The CDR3, as DNA: TGTGCCAGCAGCGTAGAACAAAGCACAGATACGCAGTATTTT. Supplemented by reference TRBV9 and TRBJ2-3, the full variable domain reads DSGVTQTPKHLITATGQRVTLRCSPRSGDLSVYWYQQSLDQGLQFLIQYYNGEERAKGNILERFSAQQFPDLHSELNLSSLELGDSALYFCASSVEQSTDTQYFGPGTRLTVL.

The genes are TRBV3-1 and TRBJ2-7; TRBD2 agrees at 10 bases. From germline, CDR1 is LGHDT and CDR2 YNNKEL (reference sequence). The junction had 12 bases not matched to a gene; V was cut back by 4 bases and J by 6 bases. The CDR3 runs 16 residues. CDR3 sequence reads: CASSPVGLAVEGEQYF. CDR3 bases: TGTGCCAGCAGCCCCGTAGGACTAGCGGTGGAAGGCGAGCAGTACTTC.

This chain connects TRBV9 to TRBJ2-2; no clear D gene. CDR3 length equals 16 residues. V gave up 0 bases and J gave up 0 bases, with 9 bases separating them. Germline CDR1 reads SGDLS; CDR2 reads YYNGEE. CDR3 in DNA: TGTGCCAGCAGCGTAGTGGGTCGACCGAACACCGGGGAGCTGTTTTTT. It encodes CASSVVGRPNTGELFF.

This clonotype was seen more than once but under ten times. V is TRBV11-2 and J is TRBJ1-3; the D gene is possibly TRBD1 (6 bases). V lost 5 bases and J lost 2, with 13 bases in between. The CDR3 runs to 15 residues. Germline CDR1 reads SGHAT; CDR2 reads FQNNGV. In nucleotides, the CDR3 is TGTGCCAGCAGCACCCTCGACAGGACTGGAAACACCATATATTTT. Encoded protein: CASSTLDRTGNTIYF.

This CDR3 is CASSQGGLPSAQQYF. The CDR3 DNA sequence: TGTGCCAGCAGCCAAGGAGGGCTCCCCTCGGCGCAGCAGTACTTC. V usage is TRBV3-1 and J usage is TRBJ2-1, with a weak D call TRBD2 (5 bases). Matching the DNA end better, TRBJ2-7 makes the J call doubtful. There are 15 residues in the CDR3. Germline CDR1 and CDR2: LGHDT and YNNKEL (reference sequence).

Comment on this clonotype: One end of the junction varies from germline; a read error may be responsible. The chain recombines TRBV29-1 with TRBJ2-6; D possibly matches TRBD1 or TRBD2 (5 bases each). Germline V gene sequence: CDR1 SQVTM, CDR2 ANQGSEA. This CDR3 has 15 residues. CDR3 sequence reads: CSVVGSGSGANFLTF. CDR3 DNA sequence: TGCAGCGTTGTGGGTTCGGGGTCTGGGGCCAACTTCCTGACTTTC.

This chain connects TRBV25-1 to TRBJ2-7, with D tentatively TRBD1 (7 bases). The CDR3 totals 14 residues. Germline assignment: CDR1 MGHDK and CDR2 SYGVNS. V lost 4 bases and J lost 7, with 17 bases in between. The CDR3 spells CASSGAGGQNEQYF. In DNA, the CDR3 is TGTGCCAGCAGTGGGGCAGGGGGGCAGAATGAGCAGTACTTC.

This clonotype turned up a few times. The rearrangement joins TRBV5-1 to TRBJ2-7; TRBD1 matches 7 bases. V gave up 4 bases and J gave up 5 bases; unmatched junction bases: 15. This CDR3 has 16 residues. Germline V gene lookup returns CDR1 SGHRS and CDR2 YFSETQ. The CDR3 loop reads CASSRSPGGSSDEQYF. DNA for the CDR3: TGCGCCAGCAGCAGAAGCCCAGGGGGATCGTCGGACGAGCAGTACTTC.